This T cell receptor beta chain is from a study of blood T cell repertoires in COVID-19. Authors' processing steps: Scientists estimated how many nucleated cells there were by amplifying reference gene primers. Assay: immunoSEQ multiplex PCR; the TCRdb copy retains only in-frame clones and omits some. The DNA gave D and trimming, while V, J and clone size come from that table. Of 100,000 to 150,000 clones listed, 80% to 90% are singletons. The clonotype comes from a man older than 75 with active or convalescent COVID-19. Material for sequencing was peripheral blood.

As DNA, the CDR3 is TGTGCCAGCAGCCTCCGCGGCAGGGAAAACTATGGCTACACCTTC. Amino acid sequence: CASSLRGRENYGYTF. V gene TRBV7-8 combines with J gene TRBJ1-2; tentative D call: TRBD1 (5 bases). Trimming cost V 5 bases and J 2 bases, with 15 bases left between them. CDR1 is SGHVS, CDR2 FQNEAQ, per germline. The CDR3 is 15 residues long.